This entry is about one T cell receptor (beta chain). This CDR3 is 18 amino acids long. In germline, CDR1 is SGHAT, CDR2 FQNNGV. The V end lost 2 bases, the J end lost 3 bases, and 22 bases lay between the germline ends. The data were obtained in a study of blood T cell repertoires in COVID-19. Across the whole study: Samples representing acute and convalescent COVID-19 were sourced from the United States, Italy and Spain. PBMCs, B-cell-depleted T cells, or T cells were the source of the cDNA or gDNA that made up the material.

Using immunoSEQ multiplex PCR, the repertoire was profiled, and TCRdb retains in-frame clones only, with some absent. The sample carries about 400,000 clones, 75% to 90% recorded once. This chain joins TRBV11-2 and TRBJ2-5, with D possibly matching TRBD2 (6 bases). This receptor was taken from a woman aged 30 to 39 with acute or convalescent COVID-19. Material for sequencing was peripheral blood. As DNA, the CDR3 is TGTGCCAGCAGCTTAATGTTCGAGGCGGGGCCAAATAAAGAGACCCAGTACTTC. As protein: CASSLMFEAGPNKETQYF. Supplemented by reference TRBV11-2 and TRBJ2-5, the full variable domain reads EAGVAQSPRYKIIEKRQSVAFWCNPISGHATLYWYQQILGQGPKLLIQFQNNGVVDDSQLPKDRFSAERLKGVDSTLKIQPAKLEDSAVYLCASSLMFEAGPNKETQYFGPGTRLLVL.